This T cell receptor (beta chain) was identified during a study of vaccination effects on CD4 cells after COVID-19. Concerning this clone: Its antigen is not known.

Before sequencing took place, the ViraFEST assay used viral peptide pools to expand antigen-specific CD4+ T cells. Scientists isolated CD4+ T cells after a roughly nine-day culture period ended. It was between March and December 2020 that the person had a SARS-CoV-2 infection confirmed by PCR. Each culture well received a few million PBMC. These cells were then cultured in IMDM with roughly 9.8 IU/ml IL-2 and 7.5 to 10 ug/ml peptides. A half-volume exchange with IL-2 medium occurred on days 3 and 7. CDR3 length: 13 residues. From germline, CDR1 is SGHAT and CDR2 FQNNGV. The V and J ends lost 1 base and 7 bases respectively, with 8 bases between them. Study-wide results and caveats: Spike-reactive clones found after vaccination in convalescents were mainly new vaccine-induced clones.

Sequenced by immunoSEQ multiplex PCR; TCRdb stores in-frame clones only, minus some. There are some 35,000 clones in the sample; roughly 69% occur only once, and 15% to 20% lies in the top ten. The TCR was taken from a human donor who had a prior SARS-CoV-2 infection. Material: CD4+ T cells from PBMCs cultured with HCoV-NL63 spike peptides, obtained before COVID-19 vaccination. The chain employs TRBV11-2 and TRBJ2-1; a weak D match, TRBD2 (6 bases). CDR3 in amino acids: CASSLGRENEQFF. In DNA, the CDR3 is TGTGCCAGCAGCTTAGGGCGGGAAAATGAGCAGTTCTTC. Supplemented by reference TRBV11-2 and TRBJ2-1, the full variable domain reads EAGVAQSPRYKIIEKRQSVAFWCNPISGHATLYWYQQILGQGPKLLIQFQNNGVVDDSQLPKDRFSAERLKGVDSTLKIQPAKLEDSAVYLCASSLGRENEQFFGPGTRLTVL.